This record concerns one TCR beta chain sequence. The CDR3 totals 15 residues. The germline V gene encodes CDR1 LNHDA and CDR2 SQIVND (reference sequence). Trimming at V came to 1 base and at J to 0 bases, leaving 3 bases not matched to a gene. Thawed, overnight-rested PBMC were stained with GMM-loaded CD1B tetramer, viability dye and anti-CD3, then sorted. C32 glucose monomycolate from Rhodococcus equi was loaded onto the CD1B tetramers. This sample is part of a study of T cells in tuberculosis. Study summary: CD1B tetramers identified T cells specific for mycobacterial lipid GMM. Broader study findings: T cells binding CD1B-GMM tetramer weakly possibly escaped the sort.

TCRdb's copy holds only in-frame clones and misses some; the assay was immunoSEQ multiplex PCR. The profile shows more than 70,000 clones, roughly 93% of them singletons. This chain joins TRBV19 and TRBJ2-7; 7 bases are a match to TRBD1. This clonotype was obtained from an adult woman with latent tuberculosis. The specimen was CD1b-GMM tetramer-negative cells sorted from PBMCs. The CDR3 DNA reads TGTGCCAGTAGTATAGGGACAGGAGTCTCCTACGAGCAGTACTTC. Its protein is CASSIGTGVSYEQYF.